The entry below gives a single T cell receptor beta chain sequence along with its context. The CDR3 extends over 15 amino acids. The V end was cut by 0 bases, the J end by 6 bases, with 11 bases between. Germline V gene data show CDR1 as ENHRY and CDR2 as SYGVKD. This sample stems from a study of blood T cell repertoires in COVID-19. Profiled with immunoSEQ multiplex PCR; TCRdb holds only in-frame clones, not every one. The sample comprises roughly 150,000 clones, 80% to 90% of which are singletons, and approximately 2% rests with the top ten. Input material: peripheral blood. This rearrangement joins TRBV10-3 to TRBJ1-4; D gene uncertain. The TCR comes from a woman aged 80 or over with acute or convalescent COVID-19. CDR3 sequence: CAISESPGFDEKLFF. DNA of the CDR3: TGTGCCATCAGTGAGTCGCCAGGTTTCGATGAAAAACTGTTTTTT.